One T cell receptor beta chain is described in this entry. The antigen remains unidentified. Produced via immunoSEQ multiplex PCR; TCRdb's table is partial and in-frame only. The sample includes tens of thousands of clones, around 86% seen only once; the top ten take under 2.5%. The data are from a study of OX40 agonist ivuxolimab in advanced cancers. Points from the study as a whole: People who partly responded at 0.1-3.0 mg/kg had some of the least clonal expansion seen. Still undetermined is the antigen specificity of the expanded peripheral T cells.

Germline loops: CDR1 SSHAT, CDR2 FNYEAQ (reference sequence). CDR3 length: 16 residues. V lost 5 bases and J 1 base, leaving 17 bases between the germline ends. This sequence was found in an adult with an advanced solid tumor such as melanoma, head and neck, liver or kidney cancer. The sequenced sample was CD4+ or CD8+ T cells sorted from blood, obtained in a trial of the OX40 agonist ivuxolimab. The chain couples TRBV7-7 to TRBJ1-1; TRBD1 is a possible D gene (6 bases). The CDR3 reads CASSPLRGDSNTEAFF. The CDR3 coding sequence is TGTGCCAGCAGCCCCTTGAGGGGGGACTCGAACACTGAAGCTTTCTTT. The complete variable domain, with remaining parts taken from reference TRBV7-7 and TRBJ1-1, reads GAGVSQSPRYKVTKRGQDVTLRCDPISSHATLYWYQQALGQGPEFLTYFNYEAQPDKSGLPSDRFSAERPEGSISTLTIQRTEQRDSAMYRCASSPLRGDSNTEAFFGQGTRLTVV.